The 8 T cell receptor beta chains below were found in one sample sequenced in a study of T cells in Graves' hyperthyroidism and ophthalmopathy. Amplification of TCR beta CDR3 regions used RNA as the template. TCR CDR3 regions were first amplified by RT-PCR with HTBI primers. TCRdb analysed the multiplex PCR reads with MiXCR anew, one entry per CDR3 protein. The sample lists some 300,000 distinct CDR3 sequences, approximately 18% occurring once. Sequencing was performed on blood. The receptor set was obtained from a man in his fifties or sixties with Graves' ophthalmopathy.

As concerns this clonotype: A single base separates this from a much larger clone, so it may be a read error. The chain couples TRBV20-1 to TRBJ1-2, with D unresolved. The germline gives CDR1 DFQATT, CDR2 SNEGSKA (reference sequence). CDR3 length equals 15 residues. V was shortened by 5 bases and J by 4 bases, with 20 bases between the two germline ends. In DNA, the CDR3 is TGCAGTGCTGCGACCGGGCGGCGGTTTGGCTATGGCTACACCTTC. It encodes CSAATGRRFGYGYTF.

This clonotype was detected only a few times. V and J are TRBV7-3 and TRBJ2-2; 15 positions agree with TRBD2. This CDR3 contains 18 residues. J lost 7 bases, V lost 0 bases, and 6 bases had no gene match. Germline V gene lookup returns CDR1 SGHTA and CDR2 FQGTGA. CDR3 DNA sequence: TGTGCCAGCAGCTTAACGGGACTAGCGGGAGGAGGAGGCGGGGAGCTGTTTTTT. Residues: CASSLTGLAGGGGGELFF.

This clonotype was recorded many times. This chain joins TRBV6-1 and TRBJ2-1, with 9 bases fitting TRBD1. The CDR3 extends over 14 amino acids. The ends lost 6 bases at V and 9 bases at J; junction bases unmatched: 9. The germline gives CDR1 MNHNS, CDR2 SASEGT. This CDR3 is CASSYRGLMGEQFF. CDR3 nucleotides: TGTGCCAGCAGCTACAGGGGGCTTATGGGTGAGCAGTTCTTC.

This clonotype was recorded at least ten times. This CDR3 reads CASSLRSVGAGEQFF. DNA for the CDR3: TGCGCCAGCAGCTTACGGTCGGTCGGAGCGGGTGAGCAGTTCTTC. This rearrangement joins TRBV5-1 to TRBJ2-1; TRBD2 is a possible D gene (6 bases). This CDR3 region has 15 residues. CDR1 is SGHRS and CDR2 is YFSETQ in the germline V gene. V gave up 2 bases and J gave up 9 bases, with 18 bases separating them. Together with reference TRBV5-1 and TRBJ2-1, the CDR3 gives the full variable domain: KAGVTQTPRYLIKTRGQQVTLSCSPISGHRSVSWYQQTPGQGLQFLFEYFSETQRNKGNFPGRFSGRQFSNSRSEMNVSTLELGDSALYLCASSLRSVGAGEQFFGPGTRLTVL.

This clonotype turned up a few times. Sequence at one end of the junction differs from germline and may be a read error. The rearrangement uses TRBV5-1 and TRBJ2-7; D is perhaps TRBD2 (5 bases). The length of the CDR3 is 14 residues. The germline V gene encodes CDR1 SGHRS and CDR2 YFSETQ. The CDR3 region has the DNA TGCGCCAGCAGCTTTCTGGCGGACTCCTGCGAGCAGTACTTC. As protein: CASSFLADSCEQYF.

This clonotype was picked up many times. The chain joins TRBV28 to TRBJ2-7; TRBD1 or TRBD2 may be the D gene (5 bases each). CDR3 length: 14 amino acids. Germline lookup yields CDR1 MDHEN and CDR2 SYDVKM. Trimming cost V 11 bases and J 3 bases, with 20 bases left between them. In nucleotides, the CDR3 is TGTGCCGTTCAAGCTTCGGGACGGAGCTACGAGCAGTACTTC. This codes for CAVQASGRSYEQYF.

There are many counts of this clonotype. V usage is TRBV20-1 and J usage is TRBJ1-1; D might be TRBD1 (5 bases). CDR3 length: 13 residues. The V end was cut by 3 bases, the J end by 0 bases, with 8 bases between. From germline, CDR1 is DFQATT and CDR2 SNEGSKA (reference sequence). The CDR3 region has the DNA TGCAGTGCTAGGACAGCTTTGAACACTGAAGCTTTCTTT. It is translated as CSARTALNTEAFF.

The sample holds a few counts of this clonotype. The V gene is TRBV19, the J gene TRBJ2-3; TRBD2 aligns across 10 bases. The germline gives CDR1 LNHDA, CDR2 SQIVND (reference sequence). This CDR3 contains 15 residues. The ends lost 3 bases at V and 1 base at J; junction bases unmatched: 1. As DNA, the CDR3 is TGTGCCAGTAGTATCGGACTAGCGGGCACAGATACGCAGTATTTT. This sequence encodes CASSIGLAGTDTQYF. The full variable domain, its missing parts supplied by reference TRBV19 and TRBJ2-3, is DGGITQSPKYLFRKEGQNVTLSCEQNLNHDAMYWYRQDPGQGLRLIYYSQIVNDFQKGDIAEGYSVSREKKESFPLTVTSAQKNPTAFYLCASSIGLAGTDTQYFGPGTRLTVL.